The 3 T cell receptor beta chains in this list originate from one sample, sequenced in a study of blood T cell repertoires in COVID-19. The data were produced by immunoSEQ multiplex PCR, yet TCRdb's version contains in-frame clones alone and is incomplete. The repertoire includes about 220,000 clones, approximately 80% of them detected once, and about 10% sits in the top ten. Sequenced: peripheral blood. The receptors were sampled from a man aged 45-60 years with active or convalescent COVID-19.

This chain connects TRBV9 to TRBJ1-2; TRBD1 matches at 8 bases. Germline CDR1 is SGDLS and CDR2 is YYNGEE. V lost 0 bases, J lost 7 bases, and 2 bases stayed unmatched. This CDR3 comprises 13 residues. CDR3 DNA sequence: TGTGCCAGCAGCGTAGGACAGGGGTTTGGCTACACCTTC. This translates into CASSVGQGFGYTF.

This rearrangement joins TRBV14 to TRBJ1-3, with a tentative D call TRBD1 (5 bases). Germline loops: CDR1 SGHDN, CDR2 FVKESK. V was clipped by 4 bases and J by 6 bases, with 19 bases between them. The CDR3 contains 16 residues. The CDR3 nucleotides are TGTGCCAGCAGCCGACCAGACAGAGGCCCCGAAAACACCATATATTTT. It specifies CASSRPDRGPENTIYF.

The chain recombines TRBV18 with TRBJ2-3, with D uncertain. V dropped 3 bases and J dropped 0 bases, with 13 bases sitting between them. Per the germline V gene, CDR1 is KGHSH and CDR2 is LQKENI. The CDR3 runs 16 residues. CDR3 nucleotide sequence: TGTGCCAGCTCACCCATGCACCAGGCGAGCACAGATACGCAGTATTTT. Amino acid sequence: CASSPMHQASTDTQYF.